The TCR beta chain under discussion was sequenced for a study of blood T cells in healthy people across ages. General study results and limits: Because donor CMV status was unknown, expanded clonotype changes were possibly confounded.

This CDR3 comprises 13 residues. Through a sample-barcoded 5' primer and a J-beta primer mix, a second PCR was run for roughly 6 to 11 cycles. MiXCR, run by TCRdb on the 5' RACE reads, gives a single entry per CDR3 protein. The data show around 1.5 million distinct CDR3 sequences, approximately 32% seen once. The donors, healthy Caucasians from Russia, were aged about 6 to 95. Of note for this clonotype: What it binds is not known.

This clonotype was sampled from a woman under 40 in good health. The chain recombines TRBV21-1 with TRBJ2-5. The J call could be wrong; TRBJ2-7 is a better fit for the DNA end. TRBV21-1 represents a pseudogene. Material: blood. CDR3 nucleotides: TGTGCCAGCAGCAAGGTTAGGAACTACGAGCAGTACTTC. As protein: CASSKVRNYEQYF.